This passage covers 17 T cell receptor beta chains from one sample sequenced in a study of OX40 agonist ivuxolimab in advanced cancers. TCRdb keeps only in-frame clones here, not all; method: immunoSEQ multiplex PCR. The data contain about 63,000 clones, around 87% of them singletons. The specimen was CD4+ or CD8+ T cells sorted from blood, collected in a trial of the OX40 agonist ivuxolimab. The receptors come from an adult with an advanced solid tumor such as melanoma, head and neck, liver or kidney cancer.

The V gene is TRBV29-1, the J gene TRBJ1-1, with D perhaps TRBD1 (5 bases). The CDR3 is 13 amino acids. Germline V gives CDR1 SQVTM, CDR2 ANQGSEA. V dropped 7 bases and J dropped 6 bases, with 18 bases sitting between them. CDR3 residues: CSAEGRGVSEAFF. Written as DNA, the CDR3 is TGCAGCGCGGAGGGACGCGGAGTCTCTGAAGCTTTCTTT.

This sequence joins TRBV29-1 and TRBJ1-4; D might be TRBD1 (6 bases). V lost 6 bases, J lost 3 bases, and 23 bases lay in between. CDR3 size: 17 residues. CDR1 SQVTM and CDR2 ANQGSEA come from the germline V gene. CDR3 sequence reads: CSVGGEGGRAANEKLFF. Here the CDR3 DNA reads TGCAGCGTCGGGGGAGAGGGGGGGCGAGCAGCTAATGAAAAACTGTTTTTT.

V and J are TRBV29-1 and TRBJ2-5; D is unresolved. There are 11 residues in the CDR3. Germline V gene sequence: CDR1 SQVTM, CDR2 ANQGSEA. Trimming left V 4 bases short and J 2 bases short, with 5 bases between. DNA of the CDR3: TGCAGCGTTGGGAATCAAGAGACCCAGTACTTC. Its protein is CSVGNQETQYF.

V is TRBV10-3 and J is TRBJ2-5, with D uncertain. V lost 8 bases to trimming and J lost 3 bases, with 10 bases between them. CDR3 length equals 12 residues. Germline CDR1 ENHRY, CDR2 SYGVKD. CDR3 loop: CAISPTEETQYF. The CDR3 DNA reads TGTGCCATCTCCCCCACAGAAGAGACCCAGTACTTC.

This clone was recorded once. The CDR3 bases are TGTGCCAGTAGCACTCACCGGGACAGGGGCCTTCAGTGGGGTGGCTACACCTTC. Translation gives CASSTHRDRGLQWGGYTF. This chain links TRBV19 with TRBJ1-2; 10 bases map to TRBD1. CDR1 and CDR2 (germline): LNHDA, SQIVND (reference sequence). After removal of 6 bases from V and 7 bases from J, the junction contained 20 bases not matched to a gene. There are 18 residues in the CDR3.

This clone was seen just once. This chain connects TRBV2 to TRBJ2-6; no definite D call. The length of the CDR3 is 14 residues. With 5 bases removed from V and 0 bases from J, the gap between germline ends came to 5 bases. Germline V gene lookup returns CDR1 SNHLY and CDR2 FYNNEI. Written as DNA, the CDR3 is TGTGCCAGCAGTCAAAGCTCTGGGGCCAACGTCCTGACTTTC. Translating it yields CASSQSSGANVLTF.

This clone has a single count. J is TRBJ2-7 and V is TRBV7-9, with D maybe TRBD1 (6 bases). V lost 5 bases to trimming and J lost 3 bases, with 20 bases between them. The length of the CDR3 is 16 residues. Per the germline V gene, CDR1 is SEHNR and CDR2 is FQNEAQ (reference sequence). The chain's CDR3 is CASSKQGWGRGYEQYF. The CDR3 nucleotides read TGTGCCAGCAGCAAACAGGGATGGGGAAGGGGCTACGAGCAGTACTTC.

This clone appeared once. V gene TRBV5-1 combines with J gene TRBJ2-3; 10 bases agree with TRBD1. The germline V gene encodes CDR1 SGHRS and CDR2 YFSETQ. The CDR3 extends over 16 amino acids. V was clipped by 5 bases and J by 4 bases; unmatched bases: 10. CDR3 region: CASSFMTGGIADTQYF. The CDR3 region has the DNA TGCGCCAGCAGTTTTATGACAGGGGGCATCGCAGATACGCAGTATTTT.

The V and J genes are TRBV28 and TRBJ2-7, with 7 bases matching TRBD1. V lost 5 bases, J lost 2 bases, and 15 bases stayed unmatched. In germline, CDR1 is MDHEN, CDR2 SYDVKM. The CDR3 runs 17 residues. This chain's CDR3 is CASSPYSLRDRTYEQYF. The CDR3 DNA sequence: TGTGCCAGCAGTCCATATTCCCTACGGGACAGAACCTACGAGCAGTACTTC. Complete variable domain (other parts from reference TRBV28 and TRBJ2-7): DVKVTQSSRYLVKRTGEKVFLECVQDMDHENMFWYRQDPGLGLRLIYFSYDVKMKEKGDIPEGYSVSREKKERFSLILESASTNQTSMYLCASSPYSLRDRTYEQYFGPGTRLTVT.

The chain employs TRBV5-1 and TRBJ1-5; tentatively, D is TRBD1 (5 bases). CDR3 length equals 14 residues. Germline assignment: CDR1 SGHRS and CDR2 YFSETQ. The V end was cut by 0 bases, the J end by 5 bases, with 9 bases between. The CDR3 DNA sequence: TGCGCCAGCAGCTTGGAGGGGAGTGATCAGCCCCAGCATTTT. It specifies CASSLEGSDQPQHF.

The chain joins TRBV28 to TRBJ1-1, with D unclear. Germline-derived CDR1 and CDR2 are MDHEN and SYDVKM. CDR3 size: 15 residues. Between the trimmed V and J ends, which lost 7 bases and 1 base, there was a span of 16 bases. For the CDR3, the DNA is TGTGCCAGCACCAGTGGTGTGAATGAGAACACTGAAGCTTTCTTT. As protein: CASTSGVNENTEAFF.

The chain carries TRBV28 and TRBJ2-7; 7 bases map to TRBD2. Germline V CDR1 and CDR2: MDHEN, SYDVKM. The CDR3 sequence is 14 residues long. V trimming: 3 bases; J trimming: 2 bases; junction bases outside the gene matches: 4. CDR3 coding DNA: TGTGCCAGCAGTTTCTTGGGAGGGGCCTACGAGCAGTACTTC. This encodes CASSFLGGAYEQYF. Together with reference TRBV28 and TRBJ2-7, the CDR3 gives the full variable domain: DVKVTQSSRYLVKRTGEKVFLECVQDMDHENMFWYRQDPGLGLRLIYFSYDVKMKEKGDIPEGYSVSREKKERFSLILESASTNQTSMYLCASSFLGGAYEQYFGPGTRLTVT.

V gene TRBV18 combines with J gene TRBJ2-3, with D possibly being TRBD1 or TRBD2 (5 bases each). Per germline, CDR1 KGHSH and CDR2 LQKENI. The CDR3 extends over 14 amino acids. Between the trimmed V and J ends, which lost 5 bases and 2 bases, there was a span of 11 bases. The CDR3 DNA reads as TGTGCCAGCTCAGTGGGGGACGACACAGATACGCAGTATTTT. Its translation: CASSVGDDTDTQYF. The full variable domain, rest sourced from reference TRBV18 and TRBJ2-3, is NAGVMQNPRHLVRRRGQEARLRCSPMKGHSHVYWYRQLPEEGLKFMVYLQKENIIDESGMPKERFSAEFPKEGPSILRIQQVVRGDSAAYFCASSVGDDTDTQYFGPGTRLTVL.

This clone was counted a single time. V and J are TRBV7-9 and TRBJ2-3, with D possibly called TRBD1 or TRBD2 (5 bases each). Trimming removed 1 base from V and 10 bases from J, with 9 bases in between. Germline CDR1 reads SEHNR; CDR2 reads FQNEAQ (reference sequence). The CDR3 is made up of 12 amino acids. CDR3 sequence (DNA): TGTGCCAGCAGCTTAGAAAGAGGGGCGCAGTATTTT. Its translation: CASSLERGAQYF.

V is TRBV7-2 and J is TRBJ1-6; 7 bases fit TRBD1. This CDR3 is built from 15 residues. Trimming cost V 8 bases and J 13 bases; bases outside gene matches: 17. Per germline, CDR1 SGHTA and CDR2 FQGNSA. CDR3 in DNA: TGTGCCAGCGGGGAGGACAGGCTCCTCAAAATCCCCCTCCACTTT. This gives the protein CASGEDRLLKIPLHF.

This clone was seen once. The chain is built from TRBV28 and TRBJ2-1, with 7 bases identical to TRBD2. CDR3 size: 16 residues. Germline V CDR1 and CDR2: MDHEN, SYDVKM. V lost 4 bases, J lost 0 bases, and 6 bases stayed unmatched. This CDR3 reads CASSSLAASSYNEQFF. The CDR3 DNA reads as TGTGCCAGCAGTTCCCTAGCGGCCAGCTCCTACAATGAGCAGTTCTTC.

The gene calls are TRBV7-2 and TRBJ2-7, with D unresolved. V was pared by 1 base and J by 4 bases, with 8 bases between. The CDR3 covers 13 residues. CDR1 is SGHTA, CDR2 FQGNSA, per germline. The CDR3 DNA sequence: TGTGCCAGCAGCTTAGAATCAGATTACGAGCAGTACTTC. It specifies CASSLESDYEQYF.